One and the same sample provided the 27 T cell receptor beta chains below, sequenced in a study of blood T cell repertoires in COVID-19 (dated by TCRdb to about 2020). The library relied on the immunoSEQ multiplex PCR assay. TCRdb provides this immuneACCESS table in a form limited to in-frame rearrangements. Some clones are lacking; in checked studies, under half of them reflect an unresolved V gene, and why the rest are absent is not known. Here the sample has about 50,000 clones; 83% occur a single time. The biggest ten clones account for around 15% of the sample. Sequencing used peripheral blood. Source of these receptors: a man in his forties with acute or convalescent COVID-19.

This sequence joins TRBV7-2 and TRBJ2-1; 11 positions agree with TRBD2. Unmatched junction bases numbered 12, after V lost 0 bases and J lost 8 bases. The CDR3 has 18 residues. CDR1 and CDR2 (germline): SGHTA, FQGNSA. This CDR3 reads CASSLASLAGAIRYEQFF. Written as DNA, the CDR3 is TGTGCCAGCAGCTTAGCCTCACTAGCGGGGGCGATAAGGTATGAGCAGTTCTTC.

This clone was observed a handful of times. The CDR3 spells CASSLGAGTPNTEAFF. CDR3 nucleotide sequence: TGTGCCAGCAGCTTAGGAGCCGGGACACCGAACACTGAAGCTTTCTTT. The chain recombines TRBV7-8 with TRBJ1-1; D perhaps matches TRBD1 (6 bases). The CDR3 has 16 amino acids. V lost 1 base to trimming and J lost 1 base, with 13 bases between them. CDR1 is SGHVS and CDR2 is FQNEAQ in the germline V gene.

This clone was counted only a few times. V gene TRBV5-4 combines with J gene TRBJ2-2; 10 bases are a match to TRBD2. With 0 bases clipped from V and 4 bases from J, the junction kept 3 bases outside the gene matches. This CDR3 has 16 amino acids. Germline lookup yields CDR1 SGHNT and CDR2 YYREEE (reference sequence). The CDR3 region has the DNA TGTGCCAGCAGCTTGGAAGCGGGAGGGCTCACCGGGGAGCTGTTTTTT. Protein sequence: CASSLEAGGLTGELFF.

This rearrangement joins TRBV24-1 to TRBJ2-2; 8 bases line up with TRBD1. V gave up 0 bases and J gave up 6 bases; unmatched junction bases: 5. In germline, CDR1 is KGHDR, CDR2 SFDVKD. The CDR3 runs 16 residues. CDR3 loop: CATSDLRPGGPGELFF. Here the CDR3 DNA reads TGTGCCACCAGTGATTTGCGCCCAGGGGGCCCCGGGGAGCTGTTTTTT.

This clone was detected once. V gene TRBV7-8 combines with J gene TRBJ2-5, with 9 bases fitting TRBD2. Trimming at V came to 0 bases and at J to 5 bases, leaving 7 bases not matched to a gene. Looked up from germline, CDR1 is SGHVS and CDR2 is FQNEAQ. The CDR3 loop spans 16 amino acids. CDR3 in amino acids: CASSLAQGLARETQYF. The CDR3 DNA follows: TGTGCCAGCAGCTTAGCCCAGGGACTAGCAAGGGAGACCCAGTACTTC.

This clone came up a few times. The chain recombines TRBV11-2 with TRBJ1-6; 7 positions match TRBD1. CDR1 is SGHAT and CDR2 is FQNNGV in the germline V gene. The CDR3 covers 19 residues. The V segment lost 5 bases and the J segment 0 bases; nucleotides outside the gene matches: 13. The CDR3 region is CASSPTRPGGSSYNSPLHF. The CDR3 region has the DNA TGTGCCAGCAGCCCGACCCGGCCAGGGGGTAGCTCCTATAATTCACCCCTCCACTTT. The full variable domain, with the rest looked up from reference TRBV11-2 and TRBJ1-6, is EAGVAQSPRYKIIEKRQSVAFWCNPISGHATLYWYQQILGQGPKLLIQFQNNGVVDDSQLPKDRFSAERLKGVDSTLKIQPAKLEDSAVYLCASSPTRPGGSSYNSPLHFGNGTRLTVT.

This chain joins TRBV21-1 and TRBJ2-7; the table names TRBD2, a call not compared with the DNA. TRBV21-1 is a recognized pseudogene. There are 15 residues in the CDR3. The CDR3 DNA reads TGTGCCAGCAGCAAGGGACTAGCGGGTCCCTACGAGCAGTACTTC. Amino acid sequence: CASSKGLAGPYEQYF.

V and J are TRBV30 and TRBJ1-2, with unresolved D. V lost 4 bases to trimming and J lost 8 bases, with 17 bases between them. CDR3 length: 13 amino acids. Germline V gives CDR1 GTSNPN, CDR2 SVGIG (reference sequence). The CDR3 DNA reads TGTGCCTGGACCTCCGACCCTAAGCGGGGCTACACCTTC. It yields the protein CAWTSDPKRGYTF.

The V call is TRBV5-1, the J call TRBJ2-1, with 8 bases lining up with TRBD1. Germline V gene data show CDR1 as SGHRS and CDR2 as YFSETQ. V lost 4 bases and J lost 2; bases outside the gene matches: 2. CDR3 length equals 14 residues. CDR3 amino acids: CASSAGQAYNEQFF. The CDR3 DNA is TGCGCCAGCAGCGCGGGACAGGCCTACAATGAGCAGTTCTTC.

DNA of the CDR3: TGTGCCAGCAGGACGGACAGGGGGCGAGATGGCTACACCTTC. Amino acids: CASRTDRGRDGYTF. This chain uses TRBV2 with TRBJ1-2, with 11 bases matching TRBD1. Trimming took 6 bases from V and 6 from J; bases not matched to a gene: 6. Germline values: CDR1 SNHLY, CDR2 FYNNEI. The CDR3 is made up of 14 amino acids.

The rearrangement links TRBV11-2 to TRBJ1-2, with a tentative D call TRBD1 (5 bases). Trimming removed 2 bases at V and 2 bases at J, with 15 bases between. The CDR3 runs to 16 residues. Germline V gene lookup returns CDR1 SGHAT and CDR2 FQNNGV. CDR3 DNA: TGTGCCAGCAGCTTACGAGGACCGGGGGGGAACTATGGCTACACCTTC. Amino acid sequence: CASSLRGPGGNYGYTF.

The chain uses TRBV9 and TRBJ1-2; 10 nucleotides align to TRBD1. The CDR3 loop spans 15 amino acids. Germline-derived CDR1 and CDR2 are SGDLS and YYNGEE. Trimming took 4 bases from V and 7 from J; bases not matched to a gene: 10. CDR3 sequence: CASSPNPGQGSGYTF. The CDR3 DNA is TGTGCCAGCAGCCCTAACCCGGGACAGGGGTCTGGCTACACCTTC.

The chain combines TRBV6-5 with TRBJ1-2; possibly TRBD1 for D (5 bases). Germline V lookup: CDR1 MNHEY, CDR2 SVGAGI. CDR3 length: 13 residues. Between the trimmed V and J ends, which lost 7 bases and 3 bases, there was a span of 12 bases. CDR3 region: CASKVLQDYGYTF. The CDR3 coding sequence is TGTGCCAGCAAGGTCCTACAGGACTATGGCTACACCTTC.

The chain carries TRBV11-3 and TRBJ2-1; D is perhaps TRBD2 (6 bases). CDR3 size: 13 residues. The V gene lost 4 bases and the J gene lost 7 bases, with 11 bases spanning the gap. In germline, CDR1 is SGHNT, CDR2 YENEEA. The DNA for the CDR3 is TGTGCCAGCAGCTCTGGGGGAGGAAATGAGCAGTTCTTC. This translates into CASSSGGGNEQFF. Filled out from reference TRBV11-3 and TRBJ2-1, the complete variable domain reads EAGVVQSPRYKIIEKKQPVAFWCNPISGHNTLYWYLQNLGQGPELLIRYENEEAVDDSQLPKDRFSAERLKGVDSTLKIQPAELGDSAVYLCASSSGGGNEQFFGPGTRLTVL.

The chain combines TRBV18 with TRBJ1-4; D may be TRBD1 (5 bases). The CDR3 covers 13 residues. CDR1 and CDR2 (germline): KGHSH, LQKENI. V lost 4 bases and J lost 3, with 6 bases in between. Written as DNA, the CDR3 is TGTGCCAGCTCACAGGGGTCTAATGAAAAACTGTTTTTT. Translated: CASSQGSNEKLFF.

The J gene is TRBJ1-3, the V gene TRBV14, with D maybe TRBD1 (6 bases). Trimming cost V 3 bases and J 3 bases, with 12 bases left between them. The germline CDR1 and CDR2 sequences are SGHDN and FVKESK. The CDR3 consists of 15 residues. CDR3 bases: TGTGCCAGCAGCCAGAGTACAGGGTATGGAAACACCATATATTTT. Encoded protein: CASSQSTGYGNTIYF. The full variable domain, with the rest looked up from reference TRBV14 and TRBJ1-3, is EAGVTQFPSHSVIEKGQTVTLRCDPISGHDNLYWYRRVMGKEIKFLLHFVKESKQDESGMPNNRFLAERTGGTYSTLKVQPAELEDSGVYFCASSQSTGYGNTIYFGEGSWLTVV.

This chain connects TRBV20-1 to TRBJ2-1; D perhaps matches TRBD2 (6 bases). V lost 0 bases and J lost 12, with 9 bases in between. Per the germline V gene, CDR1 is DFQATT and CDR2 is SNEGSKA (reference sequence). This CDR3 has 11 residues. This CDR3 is CSARESGLQFF. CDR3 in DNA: TGCAGTGCTAGAGAGTCGGGACTGCAGTTCTTC.

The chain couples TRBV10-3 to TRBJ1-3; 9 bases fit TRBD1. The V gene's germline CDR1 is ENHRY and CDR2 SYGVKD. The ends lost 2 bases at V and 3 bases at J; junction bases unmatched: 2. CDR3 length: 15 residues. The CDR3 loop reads CAISEGQGYGNTIYF. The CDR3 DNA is TGTGCCATCAGTGAGGGACAGGGGTATGGAAACACCATATATTTT.

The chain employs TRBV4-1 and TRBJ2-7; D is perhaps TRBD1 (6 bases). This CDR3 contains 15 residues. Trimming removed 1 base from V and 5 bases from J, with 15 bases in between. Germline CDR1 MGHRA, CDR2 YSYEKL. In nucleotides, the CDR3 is TGCGCCAGCAGCCAAGCCGACAGGCTAGGGAACGAGCAGTACTTC. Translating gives CASSQADRLGNEQYF.

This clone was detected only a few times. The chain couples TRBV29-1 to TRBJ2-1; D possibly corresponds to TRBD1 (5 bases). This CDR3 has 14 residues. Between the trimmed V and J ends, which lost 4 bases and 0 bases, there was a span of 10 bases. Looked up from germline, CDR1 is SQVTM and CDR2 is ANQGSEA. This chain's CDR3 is CSVADTSSYNEQFF. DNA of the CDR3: TGCAGCGTTGCGGACACGAGCTCCTACAATGAGCAGTTCTTC.

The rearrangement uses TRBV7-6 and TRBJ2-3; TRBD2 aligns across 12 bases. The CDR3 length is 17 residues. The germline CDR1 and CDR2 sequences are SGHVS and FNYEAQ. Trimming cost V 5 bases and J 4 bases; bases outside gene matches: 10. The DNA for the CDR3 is TGTGCCAGCAGCCACAAACTAGGACTAGCGGGGTCAGATACGCAGTATTTT. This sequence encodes CASSHKLGLAGSDTQYF.

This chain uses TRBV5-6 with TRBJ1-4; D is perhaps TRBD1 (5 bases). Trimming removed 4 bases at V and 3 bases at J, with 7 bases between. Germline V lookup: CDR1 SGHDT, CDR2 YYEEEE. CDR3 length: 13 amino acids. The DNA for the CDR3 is TGTGCCAGCAGCGGCAGGGCTAATGAAAAACTGTTTTTT. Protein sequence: CASSGRANEKLFF.

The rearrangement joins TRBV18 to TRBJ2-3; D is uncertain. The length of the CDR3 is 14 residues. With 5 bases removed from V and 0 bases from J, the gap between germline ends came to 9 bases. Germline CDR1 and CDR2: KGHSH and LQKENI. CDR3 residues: CASSEGRSTDTQYF. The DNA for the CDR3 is TGTGCCAGCTCAGAAGGCAGGAGCACAGATACGCAGTATTTT.

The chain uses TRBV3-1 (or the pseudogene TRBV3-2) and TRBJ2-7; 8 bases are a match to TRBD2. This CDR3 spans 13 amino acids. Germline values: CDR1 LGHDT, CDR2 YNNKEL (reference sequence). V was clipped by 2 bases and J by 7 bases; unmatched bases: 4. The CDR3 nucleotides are TGTGCCAGCAGCCAATTCTTAGCGGGAGAGCAGTACTTC. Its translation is CASSQFLAGEQYF.

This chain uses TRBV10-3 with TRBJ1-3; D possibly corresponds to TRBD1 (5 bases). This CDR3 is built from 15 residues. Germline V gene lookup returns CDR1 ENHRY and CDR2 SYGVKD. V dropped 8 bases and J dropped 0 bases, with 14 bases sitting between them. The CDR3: CAIGGTESSGNTIYF. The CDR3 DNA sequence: TGTGCCATCGGGGGGACGGAGAGCTCTGGAAACACCATATATTTT.

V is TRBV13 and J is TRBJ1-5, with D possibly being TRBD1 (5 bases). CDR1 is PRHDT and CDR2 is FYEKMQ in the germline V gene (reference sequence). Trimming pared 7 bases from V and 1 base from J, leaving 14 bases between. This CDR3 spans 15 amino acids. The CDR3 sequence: CASTSGRWSNQPQHF. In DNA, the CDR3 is TGTGCCAGCACCTCAGGGCGGTGGAGCAATCAGCCCCAGCATTTT.

The CDR3 spells CASREDGSRNQPQHF. The CDR3 DNA is TGTGCCAGCAGGGAGGACGGCAGTAGGAATCAGCCCCAGCATTTT. The gene calls are TRBV27 and TRBJ1-5, with unresolved D. Germline CDR1 MNHEY, CDR2 SMNVEV (reference sequence). V was pared by 6 bases and J by 4 bases, with 16 bases between. The CDR3 runs 15 residues.